This T cell receptor (beta chain) is drawn from a study of cytomegalovirus exposure and HLA in healthy donors (TCRdb year 2017). Regarding the complete study: An earlier analysis of several hundred of the donors reported more than 250 Gb of sequence data and approximately 110 million unique TCR beta sequences from about 200 million T cells. Of the 398 genotyped donors, approximately 80% fell in the genetic ancestry cluster associated with self-reported Caucasian donors. HLA typing covered class I and class II loci at four-digit resolution. An early release covering just under 650 HLA-typed donors comprised 300 to 350 gigabases of sequencing data and about 90 million unique TCR sequences. The study used immunosequencing to profile the T cell repertoires of approximately 640 subjects and linked those repertoires to cytomegalovirus serostatus. The study was designed to test whether signatures of past pathogen exposure could be identified by cataloging public T cell receptors. Donor age, sex, ethnicity and CMV serostatus were collected together with the repertoire data. A later genetic analysis used genome-wide SNP genotypes for about three fifths of the roughly 700 donors, treating that subset as a discovery cohort. To study patterns of TCR occurrence, a later analysis re-analyzed previously published TCR beta repertoires from 600 to 750 donors and added high-resolution HLA genotyping. Besides the first cohort of more than 650 subjects, a separate validation cohort made up of around 120 different subjects was used. Roughly 5 DR-DQ haplotypes were handled as single units for association and clustering, since linkage in the cohort was strong. Among 398 genotyped donors of the cohort, an average of around 250,000 unique TCR beta nucleotide sequences was sequenced per donor, of which about 19% were non-productive. An earlier analysis of fewer than 700 of the donors applied high-throughput TCR beta sequencing to assess whether each TCR beta V gene segment acted as functional or pseudogenic. In the later analysis, no new phenotypic data were used to find candidate immune exposures; instead, reliance was placed on TCR beta sequences and their occurrence across donors. The number of donors typed differed by locus, with about 629-630 for A, B, C, DRB1 and DQB1, roughly 520 for DQA1, over 600 for DPA1, and about 450 for DPB1. All discovery cohort repertoires had been generated using a single sequencing platform. The study combined high-throughput TCR immunosequencing, statistical association of individual TCRs with disease status, and machine learning to predict cytomegalovirus infection status. The study at large found these results: In a later genetic analysis, a missense DCLRE1C variant was associated with V-gene and J-gene trimming of TCR beta chains, and the association was replicated in an independent cohort. A later analysis reported that several top co-occurrence clusters appeared linked to parvovirus B19, influenza, CMV and Epstein-Barr virus. Assigning TCR associations to individual alleles was difficult when HLA alleles, especially DR and DQ, strongly co-occurred. The study listed 150 to 200 TCR beta chains as associated with cytomegalovirus. Roughly uniform sequencing depth across donors was assumed in presence/absence analyses, although this assumption may not hold. The 87-base-pair reads could not distinguish some IMGT-functional V segments, including TRBV6-2 and TRBV6-3, so those segments were excluded. This cohort had only TCR beta chains sequenced, and the lack of alpha or paired-chain data limited which features could be detected. A cluster of highly shared sequence variants was judged likely to represent a technical artifact of the sequencing pipeline. According to a later genetic analysis, donors in an Asian-associated ancestry cluster had fewer N-insertions in productive TCRs than the approximately 700-donor mean. The only immune exposure information available for the cohort was CMV serostatus. In vitro tests confirmed that a few of the cytomegalovirus-associated TCR beta chains recognize cytomegalovirus antigens. Because counts were too low, roughly 17 rarely observed V segments, including chromosome 9 orphons, were left out of the earlier analysis of approximately 500 of the donors. In both the original and validation cohorts, the classifier was reported to diagnose cytomegalovirus status with high specificity and sensitivity. Broadly in line with IMGT annotations, most TCR beta V segments showed up in productive rearrangements about 90% or about 30% of the time in an earlier analysis of some 590 of the donors. In a later analysis, the rate of TCR association differed among HLA loci, with DRB1 alleles having the most associated TCRs and HLA-C alleles having the fewest. A further reported finding was that TCR beta sequences accurately predicted the HLA-A and HLA-B alleles for most subjects in the first cohort. A later analysis found that HLA-associated TCR beta chains were more clonally expanded and had lower generation probabilities than equally common non-associated chains. Because HLA typing was unavailable for some donors at each locus, only the typed subset was used in association tests. Most TCR sequences were observed very rarely across donors, whereas some public TCRs were present in many individuals. A later analysis found that most CMV-associated TCR beta chains appeared HLA-restricted, with HLA associations seemingly driven largely by CMV exposure. Specific HLA alleles were associated with 16,951 TCR beta sequences at a false discovery rate of 0.05 in a later analysis. According to the authors, the approach could potentially be generalized to other disease states and immunological phenotypes. Correlated functional status among segregating V segments might reflect linkage disequilibrium, but an unknown experimental factor could not be ruled out.

The cohort comprised more than 550 healthy bone marrow donors. All cohort members were sampled while nominally healthy, although unrecorded immune exposures were likely present. The donor tested CMV seropositive, placing the donor among the 289 seropositive members of the cohort. Each donor provided a peripheral blood sample, and peripheral blood mononuclear cells were used for TCR beta sequencing. Genomic DNA extraction from the blood cell samples was performed with the Qiagen DNeasy Blood Extraction Kit. Spanning cysteine to phenylalanine, the CDR3 consists of 15 amino acids. This entry keeps only the CDR3 DNA: 45 bases, framed from base 1. V is trimmed back by 6 bases and J by 1 base, and the junction contains 5 bases that no gene match accounts for. The CDR1 and CDR2 encoded by the germline V gene (reference sequence) are SEHNR and FQNEAQ. In its sample, this clone was seen once. The antigen it binds to is not known. There are no base qualities to consult, and no much larger clone falls within one base.

Library prep was done by the immunoSEQ multiplex PCR assay. A mixture of 60 forward primers for TCR Vbeta segments and 13 reverse primers for TCR Jbeta segments was used in the multiplex PCR. A multiplex PCR assay on genomic DNA amplified the CDR3 region of rearranged TCR beta genes. The Illumina HiSeq System was used to sequence the amplified TCR beta libraries as 87-base-pair reads. Per the authors' processing: A later analysis counted some 74 million unique TCR beta chains across the approximately 700 repertoires, and 10 million to 12 million of these chains were shared by at least two donors. A nearest-neighbor algorithm error-corrected the raw reads and collapsed the reads into unique sequences, merging closely related sequences to remove PCR and sequencing errors. Alignment of CDR3 sequences to IMGT reference sequences was used to assign V, D and J gene segments. For a sequence to be retained, a match of at least six nucleotides to both a V gene segment and a J gene segment was required. Rearrangements were called productive when the CDR3 lacked stop codons and stayed in frame with V and J; all others were non-productive. Following IMGT convention, CDR3 was defined as the stretch from the second conserved V-encoded cysteine up to the conserved J-encoded phenylalanine. The earlier analysis of about 610 of the donors excluded any sequence lacking an unambiguous match to a single V gene segment. An earlier analysis of 587 of the donors classified V segments as functional when productive rearrangements were above 56.7% and as segregating when the standard deviation between donors was above 5%. To diagnose cytomegalovirus status from the catalog of TCR beta chain sequences, a statistical classification framework was built. In a later analysis, V and J genes were assigned by comparing TCR nucleotide sequences against IMGT/GENE-DB human TR gene sequences. In a later analysis, CDR3 sequences and most-parsimonious VDJ recombination scenarios were assigned using the TCRdist pipeline. A later analysis defined each TCR beta chain by its CDR3 amino acid sequence plus V-gene family, and excluded reads lacking a unique V-gene family. In a later analysis, 450 to 600 highly shared, low-generation-probability nucleotide sequences were removed to address suspected cross-contamination and a sequencing artifact. A later analysis calculated a clonal expansion index for each public chain from normalized within-repertoire ranks of inferred template counts. Generation probabilities in a later analysis came from a VDJ recombination model fitted to out-of-frame rearrangements, and those results were checked against IGoR. In a later analysis, TCR-TCR, TCR-HLA and TCR-CMV co-occurrence was scored with hypergeometric tests, and a repertoire-size bias correction was applied to TCR pairs. False discovery rates were estimated in a later analysis by permuting HLA or CMV assignments 20 times. In a later analysis, co-occurring TCRs were grouped using DBSCAN, and TCRdist sequence similarity was added for clustering within HLA-allele-positive subsets. Repertoires with fewer than 30,000 or more than 120,000 public chains, plus five repertoires with anomalous nucleotide sharing, were excluded from co-occurrence clustering. TCRdb re-hosts the immuneACCESS table, in-frame sequences only. Its copies lack some clones; in the studies checked, an unresolved V gene accounts for under half of them, and the cause for the rest is not known. The V and J calls and clone size are taken from that table; D and trimming were inferred from the DNA. The sample table holds roughly 100,000 clones, of which around 76% were seen once. About a tenth of the sample goes to the ten largest clones.

The V and J genes are TRBV7-9 and TRBJ2-7, with 11 central nucleotides matching TRBD1. The sequenced sample consisted of PBMCs. The TCR comes from a woman in her late teens or twenties in good health and CMV-seropositive. At the DNA level, the sequence is TGTGCCAGCAGTCAAGGACAGGGGGCGTCCTACGAGCAGTACTTC. It codes for CASSQGQGASYEQYF. Extended through the reference TRBV7-9 and TRBJ2-7 proteins, this CDR3 yields the full variable domain: DTGVSQNPRHKITKRGQNVTFRCDPISEHNRLYWYRQTLGQGPEFLTYFQNEAQLEKSRLLSDRFSAERPKGSFSTLEIQRTEQGDSAMYLCASSQGQGASYEQYFGPGTRLTVT.